Below are 2 T cell receptor beta chains sequenced from a single sample in a study of Graves' ophthalmopathy and Graves' hyperthyroidism. Researchers took RNA transcripts and amplified TCR beta CDR3 regions from them. Scientists carried out first-round RT-PCR using HTBI primers and then a second-round multiplex PCR. TCRdb processed the multiplex PCR reads anew with MiXCR; each CDR3 protein has one entry. Altogether around 1.1 million distinct CDR3 sequences are present, about 36% being singletons, with the ten largest covering more than 9.5%. Input material: peripheral blood or thyroid tissue (not recorded which). The receptors stem from an adult man with Graves' hyperthyroidism.

The V gene is TRBV7-9, the J gene TRBJ1-2; a possible D gene is TRBD1 (5 bases). Germline CDR1 SEHNR, CDR2 FQNEAQ (reference sequence). V lost 5 bases and J lost 6, with 22 bases in between. The CDR3 is 16 amino acids. CDR3 protein: CASSQDLGVRVDGYTF. The CDR3 region has the DNA TGTGCCAGCAGCCAAGATTTGGGGGTTCGCGTCGATGGCTACACCTTC.

This clonotype was counted a few times. This may be a read error, as it is one base from a much larger clone. CDR3 amino acids: CASIPGRPNQPQHF. The CDR3 DNA reads as TGTGCCAGTATTCCAGGACGGCCCAATCAGCCCCAGCATTTT. The chain recombines TRBV19 with TRBJ1-5; no reliable D call. Germline CDR1 is LNHDA and CDR2 is SQIVND (reference sequence). V was pared by 7 bases and J by 3 bases, with 13 bases between. The CDR3 covers 14 residues.